This T cell receptor (beta chain) was recovered during a study of radiotherapy plus CTLA-4 blockade in lung cancer. Background on the study: In 18% of patients, objective responses were seen; 25% to 40% had disease control. Notes on the study in general: Expansion of tumor-derived TCR clones was observed in blood after radiotherapy plus ipilimumab. It was early blood T cell clone dynamics, with interferon-beta, that reportedly best predicted response.

The germline CDR1 and CDR2 sequences are SGHRS and YFSETQ. The junction had 8 bases not matched to a gene; V was cut back by 6 bases and J by 4 bases. This CDR3 is 14 amino acids long. Repertoires were generated with immunoSEQ multiplex PCR, while TCRdb's copy carries only in-frame clones and drops some. This sample has around 53,000 clones; 80% to 90% occur once, and the top ten carry under 20%. As concerns this clone: As yet, its antigen is unknown.

Treatment of patients with chemo-refractory metastatic non-small-cell lung cancer consisted of focal radiation plus CTLA-4 blockade with ipilimumab. The sample in question was peripheral blood, obtained from a patient treated with radiotherapy plus ipilimumab. The TCR sequence derives from a human donor with non-small cell lung cancer that progressed on radiotherapy plus ipilimumab. Some clones in this sample may be carry-over from other donors' samples. The chain employs TRBV5-1 and TRBJ2-5, with 8 bases identical to TRBD1. The CDR3 is CASNLGQGGETQYF. CDR3 nucleotides: TGCGCCAGCAACCTTGGACAGGGAGGAGAGACCCAGTACTTC.